This T cell receptor (beta chain) was captured in a study of post-analysis software for immune sequencing data. Across the whole study: Disease trajectories encompassed relapsing-remitting, secondary progressive and progressive-relapsing multiple sclerosis. Study conclusions and caveats: Significantly decreased normalized Chao1 diversity was recorded for multiple sclerosis patients relative to controls. Same-batch preparations were strongly co-clustered by F measure. Comparison of patients with controls showed about 5 TRBV segments more frequent in patients, TRBV5-6, TRBV5-1 and TRBV20-1 among them.

The CDR3 has 16 amino acids. The V gene end was trimmed by 1 base and the J gene end by 2 bases; junction bases not matched to a gene: 7. Unique molecular identifiers had been added to the TCR beta cDNA libraries. It was from approximately 0.91 to 9.4 million T cells that approximately 500,000 cDNA molecules came. Each CDR3 protein is one row after TCRdb ran MiXCR on the PCR reads. This sample yields some 890,000 distinct CDR3 sequences, of which about 50% are seen a single time; approximately 4.5% belongs to the top ten. Worth noting for this clonotype: What it binds is unknown.

The chain links TRBV12-3 or TRBV12-4 to TRBJ2-5, with 7 bases fitting TRBD1. Sequencing input: blood. The clonotype was recovered from a girl aged 5-17 years with multiple sclerosis. The CDR3 is CASSLGQGWVQETQYF. CDR3 sequence (DNA): TGTGCCAGCAGTTTAGGACAGGGATGGGTTCAAGAGACCCAGTACTTC.